The sequence of this T cell receptor beta chain was determined in a study of cytotoxic CD8 clonotypes in ibrutinib-treated CLL. This clone was seen a handful of times. Clones were sequenced by immunoSEQ multiplex PCR, and TCRdb holds only the in-frame ones, with some missing. The sample shows approximately 120,000 clones, 84% of them seen only once. CDR3 size: 16 residues. Germline CDR1 and CDR2: MGHRA and YSYEKL. Trimming at V came to 3 bases and at J to 1 base, leaving 6 bases not matched to a gene. This receptor was identified in a human donor with chronic lymphocytic leukemia. The material was PBMCs, obtained after 24 months of ibrutinib treatment. The V call is TRBV4-1, the J call TRBJ1-5; 7 bases are shared with TRBD1. CDR3 in DNA: TGCGCCAGCAGCCAGGAGACAGGGTGGAGCAATCAGCCCCAGCATTTT. This sequence encodes CASSQETGWSNQPQHF.